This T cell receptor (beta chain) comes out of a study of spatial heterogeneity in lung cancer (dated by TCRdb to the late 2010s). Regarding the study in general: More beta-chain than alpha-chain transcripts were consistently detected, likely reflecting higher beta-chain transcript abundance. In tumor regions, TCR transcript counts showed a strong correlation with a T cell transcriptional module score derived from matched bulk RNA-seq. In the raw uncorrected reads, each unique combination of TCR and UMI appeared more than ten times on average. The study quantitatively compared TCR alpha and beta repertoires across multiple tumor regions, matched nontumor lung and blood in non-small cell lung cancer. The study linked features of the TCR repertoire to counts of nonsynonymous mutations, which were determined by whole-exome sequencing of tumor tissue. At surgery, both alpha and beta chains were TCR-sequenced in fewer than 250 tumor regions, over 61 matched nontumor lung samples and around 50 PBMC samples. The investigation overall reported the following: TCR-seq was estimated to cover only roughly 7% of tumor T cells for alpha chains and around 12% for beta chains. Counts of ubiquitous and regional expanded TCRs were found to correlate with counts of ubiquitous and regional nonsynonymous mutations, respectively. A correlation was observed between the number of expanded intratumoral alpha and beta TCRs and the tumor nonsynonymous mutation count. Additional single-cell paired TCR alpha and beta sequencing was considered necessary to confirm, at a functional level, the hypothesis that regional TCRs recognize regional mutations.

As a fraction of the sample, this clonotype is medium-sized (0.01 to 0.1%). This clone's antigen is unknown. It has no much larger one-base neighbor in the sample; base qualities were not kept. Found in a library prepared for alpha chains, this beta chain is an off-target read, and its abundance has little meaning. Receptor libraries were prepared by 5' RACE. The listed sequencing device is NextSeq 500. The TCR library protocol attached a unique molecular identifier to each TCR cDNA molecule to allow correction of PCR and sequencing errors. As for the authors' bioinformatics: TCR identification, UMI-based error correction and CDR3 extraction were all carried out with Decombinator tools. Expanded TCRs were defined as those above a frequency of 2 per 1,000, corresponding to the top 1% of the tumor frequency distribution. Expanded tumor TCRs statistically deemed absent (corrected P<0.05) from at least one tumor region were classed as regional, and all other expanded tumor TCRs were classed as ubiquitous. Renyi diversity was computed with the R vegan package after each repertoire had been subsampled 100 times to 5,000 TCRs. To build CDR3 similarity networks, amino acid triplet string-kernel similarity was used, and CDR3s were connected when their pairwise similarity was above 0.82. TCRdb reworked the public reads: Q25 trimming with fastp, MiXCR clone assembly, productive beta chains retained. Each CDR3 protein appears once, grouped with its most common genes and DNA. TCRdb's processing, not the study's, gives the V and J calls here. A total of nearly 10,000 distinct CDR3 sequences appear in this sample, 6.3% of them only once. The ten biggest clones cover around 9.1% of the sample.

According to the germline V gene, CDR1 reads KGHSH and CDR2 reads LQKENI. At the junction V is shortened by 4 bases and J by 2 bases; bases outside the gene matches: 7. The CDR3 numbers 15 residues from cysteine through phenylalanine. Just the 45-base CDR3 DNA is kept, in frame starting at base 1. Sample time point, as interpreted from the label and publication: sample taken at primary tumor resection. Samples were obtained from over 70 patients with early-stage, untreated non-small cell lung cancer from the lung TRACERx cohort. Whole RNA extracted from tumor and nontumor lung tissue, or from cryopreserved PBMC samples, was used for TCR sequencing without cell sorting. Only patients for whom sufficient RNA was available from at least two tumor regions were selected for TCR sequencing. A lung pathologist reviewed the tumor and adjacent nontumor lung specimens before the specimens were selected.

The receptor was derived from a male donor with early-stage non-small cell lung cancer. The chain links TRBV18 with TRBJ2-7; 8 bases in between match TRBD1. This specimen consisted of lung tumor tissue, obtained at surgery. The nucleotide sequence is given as TGTGCCAGCTCACAAATCGGACAGGGCCCCTACGAGCAGTACTTC. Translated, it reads CASSQIGQGPYEQYF.